A single sample gave rise to the 21 T cell receptor beta chains below, sequenced in a study of blood T cells in healthy people across ages. The use of a sample-barcoded 5' primer and a J-beta primer mix characterized a second PCR of roughly 6 to 12 cycles. TCRdb called the 5' RACE reads again in MiXCR, with one record for every CDR3 protein. The table lists 2 million or so distinct CDR3 sequences, around 48% of them singletons. Sequenced material: blood. All receptors derive from a woman aged 40 to 50 in good health.

The V call is TRBV7-2, the J call TRBJ1-6; possibly TRBD1 for D (5 bases). There are 15 residues in the CDR3. Germline V gene data show CDR1 as SGHTA and CDR2 as FQGNSA. The V end lost 4 bases, the J end lost 6 bases, and 13 bases lay between the germline ends. CDR3: CASSSSGTPNSPLHF. The CDR3 region has the DNA TGTGCCAGCAGCTCTTCCGGGACTCCTAATTCACCCCTCCACTTT.

The chain employs TRBV29-1 and TRBJ1-2; D is unresolved. There are 12 residues in the CDR3. Looked up from germline, CDR1 is SQVTM and CDR2 is ANQGSEA. The germline V and J ends were trimmed by 2 bases and 3 bases, with 7 bases remaining between them. CDR3 loop: CSVESPDYGYTF. The CDR3 coding sequence is TGCAGCGTTGAAAGCCCCGACTATGGCTACACCTTC. Drawing the rest from reference TRBV29-1 and TRBJ1-2, the complete variable domain is SAVISQKPSRDICQRGTSLTIQCQVDSQVTMMFWYRQQPGQSLTLIATANQGSEATYESGFVIDKFPISRPNLTFSTLTVSNMSPEDSSIYLCSVESPDYGYTFGSGTRLTVV.

This chain uses TRBV5-8 with TRBJ2-7; D remains ambiguous. Germline CDR1 and CDR2: SGHTS and YDEGEE. The CDR3 runs to 14 residues. The germline V and J ends were trimmed by 7 bases and 0 bases, with 14 bases remaining between them. DNA of the CDR3: TGTGCCAGCGGTGAGACACATTCCTCCTACGAGCAGTACTTC. This gives the protein CASGETHSSYEQYF.

The chain combines TRBV28 with TRBJ2-7; D may match TRBD1 or TRBD2 (7 bases each). CDR1 MDHEN and CDR2 SYDVKM come from the germline V gene. The CDR3 is 15 residues long. V was shortened by 8 bases and J by 0 bases, with 17 bases between the two germline ends. The CDR3 spells CASSLKRDSSYEQYF. The CDR3 DNA follows: TGTGCCAGCTCACTCAAGCGGGACAGCTCCTACGAGCAGTACTTC.

The chain uses TRBV28 and TRBJ1-5; no definite D call. This CDR3 has 12 residues. Germline V gene data show CDR1 as MDHEN and CDR2 as SYDVKM. Trimming cost V 3 bases and J 9 bases, with 9 bases left between them. The CDR3 region is CASSLRTSPQHF. CDR3 in DNA: TGTGCCAGCAGTTTGAGGACCTCGCCCCAGCATTTT.

This chain joins TRBV5-1 and TRBJ2-3; D tentatively reads TRBD1 or TRBD2 (5 bases each). V was cut by 4 bases and J by 4 bases, with 16 bases left in between. CDR3 length equals 15 residues. The germline V gene encodes CDR1 SGHRS and CDR2 YFSETQ. The CDR3 DNA is TGCGCCAGCAGCCACGGGACCCCCGTGGCAGATACGCAGTATTTT. It specifies CASSHGTPVADTQYF.

The CDR3 spells CASRPPWTSRDYEQYF. In nucleotides, the CDR3 is TGTGCCAGCAGACCCCCGTGGACTAGCAGAGACTACGAGCAGTACTTC. The J gene is TRBJ2-7, the V gene TRBV6-9, with 8 positions matching TRBD2. The CDR3 has 16 amino acids. Trimming cost V 6 bases and J 3 bases; bases outside gene matches: 13. The V gene's germline CDR1 is MNHGY and CDR2 SVAAGI.

This rearrangement joins TRBV5-6 to TRBJ2-5, with D possibly called TRBD1 or TRBD2 (6 bases each). CDR3 length: 16 amino acids. Germline V gene lookup returns CDR1 SGHDT and CDR2 YYEEEE. Trimming pared 2 bases from V and 0 bases from J, leaving 14 bases between. CDR3 protein: CASSLSGGRYQETQYF. CDR3 DNA sequence: TGTGCCAGCAGCTTATCTGGGGGGCGCTACCAAGAGACCCAGTACTTC.

This clonotype was observed a few times. V usage is TRBV28 and J usage is TRBJ2-5, with D possibly matching TRBD2 (7 bases). In germline, CDR1 is MDHEN, CDR2 SYDVKM. V was cut by 6 bases and J by 1 base, with 18 bases left in between. This CDR3 is built from 16 residues. The CDR3 spells CASRPMRGGFQETQYF. CDR3 in DNA: TGTGCCAGCAGGCCGATGAGGGGGGGGTTCCAAGAGACCCAGTACTTC.

The chain has TRBV29-1 and TRBJ2-3; 7 nucleotides align to TRBD2. The CDR3 is made up of 13 amino acids. Germline values: CDR1 SQVTM, CDR2 ANQGSEA. The CDR3 DNA reads TGCGGCGGGAGCGGTCCCGACACAGATACGCAGTATTTT. Translation: CGGSGPDTDTQYF.

This clonotype was counted a single time. The genes are TRBV5-1 and TRBJ1-3, with D perhaps TRBD1 (6 bases). Trimming stripped 0 bases from V and 1 base from J, with 14 bases between. CDR1 and CDR2 (germline): SGHRS, YFSETQ. The CDR3 spans 17 residues. CDR3 protein: CASSLGTASKSGNTIYF. The CDR3 DNA follows: TGCGCCAGCAGCTTGGGGACAGCCTCAAAATCTGGAAACACCATATATTTT.

Only a few counts were recorded for this clonotype. The gene calls are TRBV7-9 and TRBJ1-5; 10 bases agree with TRBD1. The CDR3 is 15 residues long. Trimming removed 5 bases from V and 3 bases from J; junction bases left unmatched: 4. Germline CDR1 and CDR2: SEHNR and FQNEAQ (reference sequence). The CDR3: CASSPTGGINQPQHF. CDR3 DNA: TGTGCCAGCAGCCCGACAGGGGGCATCAATCAGCCCCAGCATTTT.

This sequence joins TRBV6-6 and TRBJ2-3; a possible D gene is TRBD2 (6 bases). The germline CDR1 and CDR2 sequences are MNHNY and SVGAGI (reference sequence). Deletions cut 3 bases from V and 4 bases from J, with 17 bases between. The CDR3 contains 16 residues. The CDR3 nucleotides read TGTGCCAGCAGTTATTCAGGGACTGGCGACTCAGATACGCAGTATTTT. This encodes CASSYSGTGDSDTQYF.

This clonotype was detected a few times. The chain carries TRBV29-1 and TRBJ1-2, with 7 bases aligning to TRBD1. The trim removed 7 bases at V and 4 bases at J, leaving 3 bases unmatched. The CDR3 runs 11 residues. Germline V lookup: CDR1 SQVTM, CDR2 ANQGSEA. The CDR3 loop reads CSAQGTYGYTF. The DNA of the CDR3 is TGCAGCGCACAGGGGACCTATGGCTACACCTTC.

V usage is TRBV6-5 and J usage is TRBJ2-1, with D unclear. The CDR3 extends over 12 amino acids. Germline CDR1 and CDR2: MNHEY and SVGAGI. V was shortened by 8 bases and J by 12 bases, with 17 bases between the two germline ends. The CDR3 DNA sequence: TGTGCCAGCCGCGAATACTCGGGTAGGCAGTTCTTC. Its protein product is CASREYSGRQFF.

This clonotype has more than one count but fewer than ten. The V gene is TRBV20-1, the J gene TRBJ2-7; a weak D match, TRBD2 (6 bases). In germline, CDR1 is DFQATT, CDR2 SNEGSKA (reference sequence). V shed 5 bases and J shed 2 bases, with 19 bases lying between them. The CDR3 extends over 15 amino acids. The CDR3 DNA follows: TGCAGTGCTCCCACCCCGGGGGTCGGCACCTACGAGCAGTACTTC. It translates to CSAPTPGVGTYEQYF.

This clonotype came up a few times. This sequence joins TRBV3-1 and TRBJ2-7; D is perhaps TRBD2 (5 bases). The V gene's germline CDR1 is LGHDT and CDR2 YNNKEL (reference sequence). This CDR3 comprises 13 residues. The germline V and J ends were trimmed by 4 bases and 6 bases, with 13 bases remaining between them. The CDR3 region is CASSLDSSGEQYF. The CDR3 bases are TGTGCCAGCAGCCTGGACTCCTCTGGCGAGCAGTACTTC.

This clonotype has only a few counts. The chain has TRBV7-9 and TRBJ2-4, with 9 bases matching TRBD1. The junction had 3 bases not matched to a gene; V was cut back by 5 bases and J by 4 bases. Germline CDR1 is SEHNR and CDR2 is FQNEAQ (reference sequence). The CDR3 spans 14 residues. The CDR3 spells CASSGGQGKNIQYF. In nucleotides, the CDR3 is TGTGCCAGCAGCGGAGGACAGGGGAAAAACATTCAGTACTTC.

The chain is built from TRBV21-1 and TRBJ2-7; the table's D call, TRBD1, has no DNA check behind it. TRBV21-1 is tagged as a pseudogene. There are 16 residues in the CDR3. The CDR3 region is CASSKLRTGGGYEQYF. CDR3 in DNA: TGTGCCAGCAGCAAATTGAGAACAGGAGGGGGATACGAGCAGTACTTC.

This clonotype was counted between two and nine times. This CDR3 is CASSLAEDSPLHF. CDR3 coding DNA: TGTGCCAGCAGCTTAGCGGAGGATTCACCCCTCCACTTT. This sequence joins TRBV7-8 and TRBJ1-6; D not certain. The germline gives CDR1 SGHVS, CDR2 FQNEAQ. Trimming removed 0 bases at V and 8 bases at J, with 5 bases between. This CDR3 spans 13 amino acids. Supplemented by reference TRBV7-8 and TRBJ1-6, the full variable domain reads GAGVSQSPRYKVAKRGQDVALRCDPISGHVSLFWYQQALGQGPEFLTYFQNEAQLDKSGLPSDRFFAERPEGSVSTLKIQRTQQEDSAVYLCASSLAEDSPLHFGNGTRLTVT.

This clonotype was seen a handful of times. V and J are TRBV5-4 and TRBJ2-1; the D is unclear. The CDR3 totals 13 residues. The V end was cut by 4 bases, the J end by 9 bases, with 14 bases between. Germline V lookup: CDR1 SGHNT, CDR2 YYREEE (reference sequence). The CDR3 DNA reads TGTGCCAGCAGCCCCGGCCCCGATATTGAGCAGTTCTTC. Translation gives CASSPGPDIEQFF.